This passage covers 27 T cell receptor beta chains from one sample sequenced in a study of beta chain features in type 1 diabetes. What was sequenced were expressed TCRB transcripts, since all of the isolated RNA had been reverse transcribed. Libraries were prepared by immunoSEQ multiplex PCR; TCRdb keeps only in-frame clonotypes and omits some of them. This repertoire shows around 30,000 clones, approximately 64% found once; its top ten account for roughly 2.4%. Findings of the study overall: Significant though moderate, a shortening of TCRB CDR3s appeared in all four CD4+ subsets of Type 1 diabetes patients.

The antigens of these receptors remain unknown. Specimen: Tregs from blood. Every receptor here comes from a woman aged 25-40 years with type 1 diabetes.

V is TRBV6-1 and J is TRBJ2-3, with 9 bases fitting TRBD2. From germline, CDR1 is MNHNS and CDR2 SASEGT. V shed 3 bases, J shed 6 bases, and the junction held 10 bases outside the gene matches. The CDR3 length is 16 residues. CDR3 DNA: TGTGCCAGCAGTGAGGCCAGCGGGAGGATTATGGATACGCAGTATTTT. Protein product: CASSEASGRIMDTQYF.

This sequence joins TRBV11-2 and TRBJ1-1; the D gene is possibly TRBD1 (6 bases). The V end lost 0 bases, the J end lost 11 bases, and 19 bases lay between the germline ends. The CDR3 contains 15 residues. Germline assignment: CDR1 SGHAT and CDR2 FQNNGV. CDR3 residues: CASSLEAGGVGAAFF. The CDR3 DNA reads TGTGCCAGCAGCTTAGAAGCGGGGGGCGTCGGGGCTGCTTTCTTT.

The V gene is TRBV27, the J gene TRBJ1-3; D remains ambiguous. CDR1 is MNHEY and CDR2 is SMNVEV in the germline V gene (reference sequence). V was shortened by 5 bases and J by 0 bases, with 8 bases between the two germline ends. The CDR3 totals 14 residues. The CDR3 is CASSQRFSGNTIYF. The CDR3 bases are TGTGCCAGCAGTCAGAGGTTCTCTGGAAACACCATATATTTT.

The gene calls are TRBV9 and TRBJ2-5; 11 bases are shared with TRBD2. CDR1 SGDLS and CDR2 YYNGEE come from the germline V gene. The CDR3 spans 14 residues. The J segment lost 3 bases and the V segment lost 3 bases, leaving 1 base of the junction unmatched. Written as DNA, the CDR3 is TGTGCCAGCAGCGCGGGACTAGCGGAAGAGACCCAGTACTTC. This translates into CASSAGLAEETQYF.

V and J are TRBV7-9 and TRBJ2-3, with TRBD1 identical over 7 bases. The CDR3 covers 12 residues. Per germline, CDR1 SEHNR and CDR2 FQNEAQ (reference sequence). Trimming at V came to 10 bases and at J to 3 bases, leaving 4 bases not matched to a gene. DNA of the CDR3: TGTGCCACCACGACAGGGACAGATACGCAGTATTTT. Its protein product is CATTTGTDTQYF.

This clone was detected only a few times. This rearrangement joins TRBV4-2 to TRBJ1-2; D is perhaps TRBD1 (5 bases). The CDR3 has 12 residues. Trimming removed 2 bases at V and 6 bases at J, with 7 bases between. CDR1 is LGHNA and CDR2 is YNFKEQ in the germline V gene. DNA of the CDR3: TGTGCCAGCAGCCAACAGGGTAATGGCTACACCTTC. Residues: CASSQQGNGYTF.

The CDR3 DNA is TGCGCCAGCAGCTTGACGGCAGGGGAAGAGACCCAGTACTTC. Translating it yields CASSLTAGEETQYF. The gene calls are TRBV5-1 and TRBJ2-5; D perhaps matches TRBD1 (6 bases). This CDR3 is 14 amino acids long. V gave up 1 base and J gave up 3 bases, with 10 bases separating them. Germline V CDR1 and CDR2: SGHRS, YFSETQ.

The gene calls are TRBV10-3 and TRBJ2-7, with 8 bases lining up with TRBD1. CDR3 length equals 15 residues. With V trimmed by 3 bases and J by 3 bases, 7 bases remained unmatched. Germline assignment: CDR1 ENHRY and CDR2 SYGVKD. The CDR3 sequence: CAISDRLTGGYEQYF. CDR3 coding DNA: TGTGCCATCAGTGACCGGCTTACAGGGGGCTACGAGCAGTACTTC.

The rearrangement uses TRBV5-1 and TRBJ2-7; 12 nucleotides agree with TRBD2. Germline values: CDR1 SGHRS, CDR2 YFSETQ. V lost 4 bases and J lost 3; bases outside the gene matches: 5. The CDR3 has 15 residues. The CDR3 DNA reads TGCGCCAGCAGCATTGGACTAGCGGGAAACTACGAGCAGTACTTC. This codes for CASSIGLAGNYEQYF.

V is TRBV5-1 and J is TRBJ2-3; 9 bases line up with TRBD2. V shed 4 bases, J shed 6 bases, and the junction held 9 bases outside the gene matches. CDR1 is SGHRS, CDR2 YFSETQ, per germline. The CDR3 consists of 15 residues. The CDR3 spells CASSQRLAEPDTQYF. The CDR3 DNA reads as TGCGCCAGCAGCCAACGACTAGCGGAACCCGATACGCAGTATTTT.

The rearrangement joins TRBV7-9 to TRBJ2-1; 10 nucleotides match TRBD2. The V and J ends lost 1 base and 14 bases, in that order; junction bases with no gene match: 11. Germline V CDR1 and CDR2: SEHNR, FQNEAQ (reference sequence). The CDR3 contains 15 residues. The CDR3 nucleotides are TGTGCCAGCAGCTTAGGTCCTAGCGGGAGTAGGCTTGAGTTCTTC. Amino acid sequence: CASSLGPSGSRLEFF.

The V call is TRBV10-3, the J call TRBJ1-2, with 10 positions matching TRBD1. V dropped 0 bases and J dropped 2; count of bases not matched to a gene: 6. Germline values: CDR1 ENHRY, CDR2 SYGVKD. CDR3 length: 17 amino acids. CDR3 loop: CAISESRTGGRNYGYTF. The CDR3 DNA follows: TGTGCCATCAGTGAGTCGCGGACAGGGGGAAGGAACTATGGCTACACCTTC.

This chain connects TRBV5-5 to TRBJ2-1; D is undetermined. The CDR3 consists of 14 residues. V lost 1 base and J 6 bases, leaving 11 bases between the germline ends. The germline gives CDR1 SGHKS, CDR2 YYEKEE (reference sequence). CDR3: CASSLSYFSNEQFF. Here the CDR3 DNA reads TGTGCCAGCAGCTTGAGCTACTTTTCCAATGAGCAGTTCTTC.

The chain recombines TRBV4-2 with TRBJ2-1, with 15 positions matching TRBD2. This CDR3 has 17 residues. V lost 4 bases and J lost 1; bases outside the gene matches: 2. Germline V gives CDR1 LGHNA, CDR2 YNFKEQ. The DNA of the CDR3 is TGTGCCAGCAGCCGGGGACTAGCGGGAGGATCCTACAATGAGCAGTTCTTC. Protein sequence: CASSRGLAGGSYNEQFF.

In its sample, this clone was seen once. This chain uses TRBV27 with TRBJ2-7, with 12 bases aligning to TRBD1. Per the germline V gene, CDR1 is MNHEY and CDR2 is SMNVEV (reference sequence). Germline trimming cut 3 bases from V and 5 bases from J; bases unmatched to any gene: 5. The CDR3 has 15 residues. CDR3 sequence (DNA): TGTGCCAGCAGTTTTTACGGGACAGGGGGCAACGAGCAGTACTTC. Its translation is CASSFYGTGGNEQYF.

V and J are TRBV7-3 and TRBJ2-1, with D possibly being TRBD2 (5 bases). Germline lookup yields CDR1 SGHTA and CDR2 FQGTGA. The CDR3 length is 16 residues. The ends were cut back, 1 base at V and 0 bases at J, with 10 bases in the middle. This CDR3 is CASSLRAVGSYNEQFF. The CDR3 bases are TGTGCCAGCAGCTTAAGAGCGGTGGGCTCCTACAATGAGCAGTTCTTC.

V gene TRBV4-1 combines with J gene TRBJ2-7; a weak D match, TRBD1 (6 bases). CDR3 length equals 17 residues. V dropped 1 base and J dropped 2 bases, with 18 bases sitting between them. Germline-derived CDR1 and CDR2 are MGHRA and YSYEKL. CDR3 in DNA: TGCGCCAGCAGCCAAGTTCCCGGACAGCATACCACCTACGAGCAGTACTTC. Its translation: CASSQVPGQHTTYEQYF.

The chain combines TRBV6-5 with TRBJ1-2, with D unresolved. Germline V CDR1 and CDR2: MNHEY, SVGAGI. This CDR3 region has 12 residues. Trimming stripped 0 bases from V and 5 bases from J, with 4 bases between. The chain's CDR3 is CASSYSGYGYTF. CDR3 DNA: TGTGCCAGCAGTTACTCCGGTTATGGCTACACCTTC.

This sequence joins TRBV15 and TRBJ1-5; 7 bases match TRBD1. The CDR3 contains 15 residues. Trimming took 5 bases from V and 0 from J; bases not matched to a gene: 4. CDR1 is LNHNV and CDR2 is YYDKDF in the germline V gene (reference sequence). CDR3 region: CATSHGTVSNQPQHF. In DNA, the CDR3 is TGTGCCACCAGCCACGGGACAGTTAGCAATCAGCCCCAGCATTTT.

This clone was found once. The V gene is TRBV18, the J gene TRBJ1-5; D gene uncertain. The germline V gene has CDR1 KGHSH and CDR2 LQKENI. With 2 bases removed from V and 0 bases from J, the gap between germline ends came to 17 bases. The CDR3 is 18 amino acids. CDR3 in DNA: TGTGCCAGCTCACCAACTGGACGGGAAATTAATAGCAATCAGCCCCAGCATTTT. Residues: CASSPTGREINSNQPQHF.

This chain links TRBV29-1 with TRBJ2-4; D call uncertain. The germline V and J ends were trimmed by 7 bases and 0 bases, with 13 bases remaining between them. CDR1 is SQVTM and CDR2 is ANQGSEA in the germline V gene. The CDR3 extends over 14 amino acids. CDR3 sequence reads: CSAFSILAKNIQYF. CDR3 nucleotide sequence: TGCAGCGCCTTCTCTATCTTAGCCAAAAACATTCAGTACTTC. Variable domain in full (rest from reference TRBV29-1 and TRBJ2-4): SAVISQKPSRDICQRGTSLTIQCQVDSQVTMMFWYRQQPGQSLTLIATANQGSEATYESGFVIDKFPISRPNLTFSTLTVSNMSPEDSSIYLCSAFSILAKNIQYFGAGTRLSVL.

J is TRBJ2-2 and V is TRBV29-1, with 8 bases matching TRBD1. The J segment lost 4 bases and the V segment lost 4 bases, leaving 2 bases of the junction unmatched. Germline V gene lookup returns CDR1 SQVTM and CDR2 ANQGSEA. The CDR3 runs 13 residues. CDR3 in DNA: TGCAGCGTTGGACAGGGGACCACCGGGGAGCTGTTTTTT. Translated: CSVGQGTTGELFF.

About this clone itself: This specimen includes other DNA sequences encoding the same CDR3. The chain carries TRBV18 and TRBJ1-2; unclear D gene. CDR1 KGHSH and CDR2 LQKENI come from the germline V gene. V was shortened by 6 bases and J by 0 bases, with 11 bases between the two germline ends. CDR3 length: 14 residues. The CDR3: CASSPEAANYGYTF. In DNA form, the CDR3 reads TGTGCCAGCTCGCCCGAGGCCGCTAACTATGGCTACACCTTC.

The chain combines TRBV15 with TRBJ2-5, with D unclear. The V gene lost 1 base and the J gene lost 7 bases, with 7 bases spanning the gap. Germline-derived CDR1 and CDR2 are LNHNV and YYDKDF (reference sequence). The CDR3 has 12 amino acids. The CDR3 loop reads CATSRAFRTQYF. For the CDR3, the DNA is TGTGCCACCAGCAGAGCCTTTAGGACCCAGTACTTC.

This clone has a single count. V is TRBV19 and J is TRBJ1-2, with 10 bases identical to TRBD1. Germline assignment: CDR1 LNHDA and CDR2 SQIVND (reference sequence). This CDR3 comprises 14 residues. V lost 5 bases to trimming and J lost 7 bases; unmatched junction nucleotides: 7. CDR3 in DNA: TGTGCCAGTAGTCAAAGGGGACAGGGGCTTGGCTACACCTTC. Its protein is CASSQRGQGLGYTF.

The chain links TRBV4-2 to TRBJ2-5, with 7 bases aligning to TRBD1. Trimming removed 1 base from V and 5 bases from J; junction bases left unmatched: 7. CDR3 length: 15 amino acids. Germline CDR1 and CDR2: LGHNA and YNFKEQ. The CDR3 loop reads CASSQGDSDRETQYF. Written as DNA, the CDR3 is TGTGCCAGCAGCCAAGGGGACAGTGATCGCGAGACCCAGTACTTC.

The J gene is TRBJ1-4, the V gene TRBV4-1, with D tentatively TRBD1 (6 bases). The germline V gene has CDR1 MGHRA and CDR2 YSYEKL. V shed 2 bases and J shed 3 bases, with 13 bases lying between them. This CDR3 has 16 amino acids. The CDR3, as DNA: TGCGCCAGCAGCCAACTAAACAGGGTGGCTAATGAAAAACTGTTTTTT. This sequence encodes CASSQLNRVANEKLFF.